One sample yielded the 5 T cell receptor beta chains listed below, sequenced in a study of Ad26.COV2.S vaccination and SARS-CoV-2 variants. The sample's treatment: some 19 received Ad26.COV2.S at low or high dose, single or two shots; roughly five received placebo; per-sample allocation not given. Vaccine and placebo recipients were sampled on day 63 after the first injection. Clones were read by immunoSEQ multiplex PCR, and TCRdb kept only the in-frame ones, dropping some. The sample includes 300,000 to 400,000 clones, less than 90% of them seen just once. The input for sequencing was peripheral blood, taken in a trial of Ad26.COV2.S vaccine versus placebo. Every receptor here comes from a person between 18 and 65 years old who received the Ad26.COV2.S COVID-19 vaccine or a placebo.

This clone has just a few counts. This chain links TRBV4-2 with TRBJ1-1; 8 nucleotides match TRBD1. The CDR3 consists of 15 residues. Germline V gene data show CDR1 as LGHNA and CDR2 as YNFKEQ. Unmatched junction bases numbered 10, after V lost 4 bases and J lost 6 bases. CDR3 region: CASSLGTGAKAEAFF. As DNA, the CDR3 is TGTGCCAGCAGCCTTGGGACAGGTGCTAAAGCTGAAGCTTTCTTT.

The chain employs TRBV7-9 and TRBJ2-1; 8 bases align to TRBD1. Germline values: CDR1 SEHNR, CDR2 FQNEAQ (reference sequence). This CDR3 region has 14 residues. Trimming removed 5 bases from V and 7 bases from J; junction bases left unmatched: 7. Here the CDR3 DNA reads TGTGCCAGCAGCGCAAGGGACAGGAGGAATGAGCAGTTCTTC. The encoded protein is CASSARDRRNEQFF.

The chain is built from TRBV12-3 or TRBV12-4 and TRBJ1-5; perhaps TRBD1 as D (5 bases). The germline V and J ends were trimmed by 6 bases and 5 bases, with 11 bases remaining between them. The CDR3 has 13 residues. This chain's CDR3 is CASRLRDYQPQHF. CDR3 nucleotide sequence: TGTGCCAGCAGACTCAGGGATTATCAGCCCCAGCATTTT.

The V gene is TRBV3-1 (or the pseudogene TRBV3-2), the J gene TRBJ2-7, with 8 bases fitting TRBD1. The CDR3 extends over 15 amino acids. Germline trimming cut 1 base from V and 4 bases from J; bases unmatched to any gene: 6. The germline V gene has CDR1 LGHDT and CDR2 YNNKEL (reference sequence). CDR3 region: CASSQAGTGQYEQYF. CDR3 nucleotide sequence: TGTGCCAGCAGCCAAGCCGGGACAGGTCAATACGAGCAGTACTTC.

The chain uses TRBV4-3 and TRBJ1-5, with TRBD1 as a possible D gene (5 bases). Trimming cost V 0 bases and J 7 bases, with 13 bases left between them. The germline gives CDR1 LGHNA, CDR2 YSLEER. This CDR3 is 15 amino acids long. CDR3 DNA: TGCGCCAGCAGCCAAGATGGGGGACCAGGACAGCCCCAGCATTTT. This encodes CASSQDGGPGQPQHF.